This T cell receptor beta chain was identified in a study of blood T cell repertoires in COVID-19. Trimming left V 3 bases short and J 5 bases short, with 13 bases between. Germline values: CDR1 MDHEN, CDR2 SYDVKM. The CDR3 is made up of 14 amino acids. The table came from immunoSEQ multiplex PCR; TCRdb's copy has only in-frame clones and leaves some out. The sample has a few hundred thousand clones, roughly 84% seen once. The sequence was collected from a woman in her thirties or forties who had recovered from COVID-19. The rearrangement joins TRBV28 to TRBJ1-2, with TRBD1 as a possible D gene (5 bases). The sample taken for sequencing was peripheral blood. CDR3 sequence: CASSFRAQGYGYTF. CDR3 sequence (DNA): TGTGCCAGCAGTTTCAGGGCCCAAGGTTATGGCTACACCTTC.